Listed below are T cell receptor beta chains from one sample, sequenced in a study of glioma-infiltrating T cells after dendritic cell vaccination. Libraries were prepared by immunoSEQ multiplex PCR; TCRdb keeps only in-frame clonotypes and omits some of them. The data show about 100,000 clones, 65% to 85% seen once. Sequences were derived from blood, sampled after dendritic cell vaccination. The source is a human donor with glioblastoma. Both conserved end residues are part of each CDR3. Each record gives: V gene, clone size, J gene, D gene, CDR3 DNA, CDR3 protein. A D gene is named only where the DNA matches it firmly. Clone size is not always given. Where it is, it says once, few, many or a class for expanded clones.

>TRBV7-9|once|TRBJ1-2|TRBD1
TGTGCCAGCAGCTTCGACAGGGTAGACGGCTACACCTTC
CASSFDRVDGYTF
>TRBV7-9|NA|TRBJ2-3|TRBD2
TGTGCCAGCAGCCCAGGGACTAGCGGGAGGTTGGATACGCAGTATTTT
CASSPGTSGRLDTQYF
>TRBV27|NA|TRBJ2-7|NA
TGTGCCAGCAGTCCGCAGACAGGACCACCCTACGAGCAGTACTTC
CASSPQTGPPYEQYF
>TRBV10-2|NA|TRBJ2-7|NA
TGCGCCAGCACCGATGGGGGGTACGAGCAGTACTTC
CASTDGGYEQYF
>TRBV19|NA|TRBJ1-4|TRBD1
TGTGCCACCAGGGGATTGGGACAGCCAACTAATGAAAAACTGTTTTTT
CATRGLGQPTNEKLFF
>TRBV5-6|NA|TRBJ1-5|TRBD1
TGTGCCAGCAGCTTCCGGGACAGGGGCCCCCAAGGGCCCCAGCATTTT
CASSFRDRGPQGPQHF
>TRBV30|NA|TRBJ2-5|NA
TGTGCAGGGAGGCGGACCCAAGAGACCCAGTACTTC
CAGRRTQETQYF
>TRBV2|few|TRBJ2-7|TRBD2
TGTGCCAGCAGTGCCCGCGGGGGATCCTACGAGCAGTACTTC
CASSARGGSYEQYF
>TRBV18|NA|TRBJ1-3|TRBD1
TGTGCCAGCTCACCAGGGACAGGCTTAACCTTCTCTGGAAACACCATATATTTT
CASSPGTGLTFSGNTIYF
>TRBV18|NA|TRBJ2-3|TRBD2
TGTGCCAGCTCTCCCCGGACTAGCGGGGGGGCCGGCACAGATACGCAGTATTTT
CASSPRTSGGAGTDTQYF
>TRBV7-9|NA|TRBJ1-1|NA
TGTGCCAGCAGCCCCGTCGGGTCAGACACTGAAGCTTTCTTT
CASSPVGSDTEAFF
>TRBV5-6|NA|TRBJ1-5|NA
TGTGCCAGCAGCTTGGGGGAGGCAAATCAGCCCCAGCATTTT
CASSLGEANQPQHF
>TRBV5-8|NA|TRBJ1-1|NA
TGTGCCAGCAGCCCCAGGGCGGCACCGAGAACTGAAGCTTTCTTT
CASSPRAAPRTEAFF
>TRBV30|NA|TRBJ2-5|NA
TGTGCCTGGAGCGAGGGGGAGGAGACCCAGTACTTC
CAWSEGEETQYF
>TRBV5-6|NA|TRBJ2-7|TRBD2
TGTGCCAGCAGCTTGATTACTAGCGGGGGTCCCACCTTCTCCTACGAGCAGTACTTC
CASSLITSGGPTFSYEQYF
>TRBV5-1|NA|TRBJ2-7|TRBD1
TGCGCCAGCAGCATAGGACAGGGGACCTACGAGCAGTACTTC
CASSIGQGTYEQYF
>TRBV5-5|NA|TRBJ2-7|NA
TGTGCCAGCAGTCCGCCGGGGTCACTCTCCTACGAGCAGTACTTC
CASSPPGSLSYEQYF
>TRBV5-6|NA|TRBJ2-7|NA
TGTGCCAGCAGCAGGGGACACCGGAACGGCGAGCAGTACTTC
CASSRGHRNGEQYF
>TRBV5-1|NA|TRBJ1-6|TRBD1
TGCGCCAGCAGCTTGGAGGGACAGCCCAATTCACCCCTCCACTTT
CASSLEGQPNSPLHF
>TRBV28|few|TRBJ2-7|NA
TGTGCCAGCACCCTCACATCCTACGAGCAGTACTTC
CASTLTSYEQYF
>TRBV21-1|NA|TRBJ2-5|NA
TGTGCCAGCAGCAAAGGGATCCCGGAGAAAGGCCAAGAGACCCAGTACTTC
CASSKGIPEKGQETQYF
>TRBV19|NA|TRBJ1-2|TRBD1
TGTGCCAGTAGTACCCAGGGACAGCCTTATAACTATGGCTACACCTTC
CASSTQGQPYNYGYTF
>TRBV5-1|NA|TRBJ2-5|NA
TGCGCCAGCAGCTTGGCCACGGACAGATATAAGGAGACCCAGTACTTC
CASSLATDRYKETQYF
>TRBV19|NA|TRBJ2-1|NA
TGTGCCAGTAGTAGGGGCTACCTCAATGAGCAGTTCTTC
CASSRGYLNEQFF
>TRBV27|NA|TRBJ2-5|NA
TGTGCCAGCACCTCAGGGTCTGGAGAGACCCAGTACTTC
CASTSGSGETQYF
>TRBV18|NA|TRBJ2-7|TRBD1
TGTGCCAGCTCACTGCAGGGGGCCTCCTACGAGCAGTACTTC
CASSLQGASYEQYF
>TRBV11-3|NA|TRBJ2-1|TRBD2
TGTGCCAGCAGCTCACGGACTAGCGGGCCCTACAATGAGCAGTTCTTC
CASSSRTSGPYNEQFF
>TRBV7-2|NA|TRBJ1-2|NA
TGTGCCAGCAGCTTAGAAGCGGCGAACGGGAATGGCTACACCTTC
CASSLEAANGNGYTF
>TRBV5-6|few|TRBJ1-5|NA
TGTGCCAGCAGCCGAAGAGATAGCAATCAGCCCCAGCATTTT
CASSRRDSNQPQHF
>TRBV18|few|TRBJ1-1|NA
TGTGCCAGCTCACCAAGACAGGCGAGGGAAGCTTTCTTT
CASSPRQAREAFF
>TRBV5-1|NA|TRBJ2-7|NA
TGCGCCAGCAGCTCCGGGGGGCTGGACGAGCAGTACTTC
CASSSGGLDEQYF
>TRBV7-9|NA|TRBJ1-2|TRBD1
TGTGCCAGCAGCGACCTAACACAGGGGGCCTATGGCTACACCTTC
CASSDLTQGAYGYTF
>TRBV28|few|TRBJ1-4|TRBD1
TGTGCCAGCAGCGTTCCAGGGGGATCCTGGGAAAAACTGTTTTTT
CASSVPGGSWEKLFF
>TRBV6-5|few|TRBJ2-1|NA
TGTGCCAGCAGTTCCGGGTACAATGAGCAGTTCTTC
CASSSGYNEQFF
>TRBV28|once|TRBJ1-2|TRBD1
TGTGCCAGCTATAGACAGGGTGCGGTTTTTGAAAGCTACACCTTC
CASYRQGAVFESYTF
>TRBV6-4|NA|TRBJ1-2|TRBD1
TGTGCCAGCAGTGTCCGGACAGGGGCCCTATTGGATGGCTACACCTTC
CASSVRTGALLDGYTF
>TRBV5-1|once|TRBJ2-5|TRBD1
TGCGCCAGCAGCTTGGGTGGGACAGGGGCGGAGACCCAGTACTTC
CASSLGGTGAETQYF
>TRBV5-6|NA|TRBJ1-5|NA
TGTGCCAGCAGTTCGTTATGGGAGGCCAGGAGCAATCAGCCCCAGCATTTT
CASSSLWEARSNQPQHF
>TRBV5-4|NA|TRBJ2-2|NA
TGTGCCAGCAGCCTAGCGTTAGAGAGAATCGGGGAGCTGTTTTTT
CASSLALERIGELFF
>TRBV18|NA|TRBJ1-1|NA
TGTGCCAGCTCACCGGGAGTAGGCGGAAACACTGAAGCTTTCTTT
CASSPGVGGNTEAFF
>TRBV27|NA|TRBJ2-7|NA
TGTGCCAGCAGCTACAGTACCTCCCAATACGAGCAGTACTTC
CASSYSTSQYEQYF
>TRBV4-1|NA|TRBJ1-2|NA
TGCGCCAGCAGCCAAGATCCAGGATTTGGCTACACCTTC
CASSQDPGFGYTF
>TRBV9|once|TRBJ2-6|TRBD2
TGTGCCAGCAGCATCCATCCCCCGGGGGGTAACTCTGGGGCCAACGTCCTGACTTTC
CASSIHPPGGNSGANVLTF
>TRBV5-1|NA|TRBJ1-1|TRBD1
TGCGCCAGCAGCTTCTCTGGGACAGTAATGAACACTGAAGCTTTCTTT
CASSFSGTVMNTEAFF
>TRBV10-2|NA|TRBJ1-1|TRBD1
TGCGCCAGCTTAAAACAGGGGTACACTGAAGCTTTCTTT
CASLKQGYTEAFF
>TRBV6-1|once|TRBJ2-7|TRBD2
TGTGCCAGCAGTGAAAAACTAGCGGGAGCCTACGAGCAGTACTTC
CASSEKLAGAYEQYF
>TRBV5-4|NA|TRBJ2-5|NA
TGTGCCAGCAGCTTGGAGGCAGGCCGGCCGGAGACCCAGTACTTC
CASSLEAGRPETQYF
>TRBV28|few|TRBJ1-1|TRBD1
TGTGCCAGCACCGAGACAGGGCGGACTGAAGCTTTCTTT
CASTETGRTEAFF
>TRBV12-2|NA|TRBJ2-3|NA
TGTGCAAGTCGCTTAGCATGGGACTCCAGGGATACGCAGTATTTT
CASRLAWDSRDTQYF
>TRBV5-1|NA|TRBJ2-1|TRBD2
TGCGCCAGCAGCCCGACTAGCGGATCGTACAATGAGCAGTTCTTC
CASSPTSGSYNEQFF
>TRBV30|NA|TRBJ2-7|TRBD1
TGTGCCTGGAGTGTACAGGGGGTGAGCGGGTACCAAACTGGCTATTACGAGCAGTACTTC
CAWSVQGVSGYQTGYYEQYF
>TRBV6-1|once|TRBJ2-5|NA
TGTGCCAGCAGTGAAGAGCGGGACACAAAGACCCAGTACTTC
CASSEERDTKTQYF
>TRBV4-1|NA|TRBJ1-6|TRBD1
TGCGCCAGCAGCCCGGGACAGGGGCGAAAGAAAAATTCACCCCTCCACTTT
CASSPGQGRKKNSPLHF
>TRBV6-6|NA|TRBJ1-5|NA
TGTGCCAGCAGTAAACAGGGTAGCCAGCCCCAGCATTTT
CASSKQGSQPQHF
>TRBV4-2|NA|TRBJ2-3|TRBD2
TGTGCCAGCAGCCTCGGAGAAGGACTAGCAGGTTCGGATACGCAGTATTTT
CASSLGEGLAGSDTQYF
>TRBV30|NA|TRBJ2-7|NA
TGTGCCTGGAGTGTACTCTCCGAGCAGTACTTC
CAWSVLSEQYF
>TRBV4-1|NA|TRBJ1-2|TRBD1
TGCGCCAGCAGCCAGGACAGGGGGCGAGCTAACTATGGCTACACCTTC
CASSQDRGRANYGYTF